This is a list of T cell receptor beta chains from one sample in a study of graft-versus-host responses after intestinal transplantation. The antigens of these receptors remain unknown. The table came from immunoSEQ multiplex PCR; TCRdb's copy has only in-frame clones and leaves some out. Of over 120,000 clones in the sample, 92% were seen once. The sequences come from unstimulated CD4+ T cells sorted from spleen or lymph node cells, collected before intestinal transplant. The source of these receptors is a human donor who received an intestinal transplant. Each CDR3 is given with its conserved first and last residue. The D gene is left open where the match is weak. The size field is filled for only some rows; it gives once, few, many or a size class.

>TRBV28|-|TRBJ2-1|-
CASSPTGLSYNEQFF
TGTGCCAGCAGCCCGACAGGCCTCTCCTACAATGAGCAGTTCTTC
>TRBV4-2|TRBD1|TRBJ1-5|-
CASSQDTGEDSNQPQHF
TGTGCCAGCAGCCAAGATACAGGGGAAGATAGCAATCAGCCCCAGCATTTT
>TRBV28|-|TRBJ1-1|-
CASSLGRPDTEAFF
TGTGCCAGCAGTTTAGGTCGCCCGGACACTGAAGCTTTCTTT
>TRBV13|TRBD1|TRBJ2-7|-
CASSLRRQGGSYEQYF
TGTGCCAGCAGCTTAAGGCGACAGGGGGGGTCCTACGAGCAGTACTTC
>TRBV4-1|-|TRBJ1-2|-
CASSPVSKDYGYTF
TGCGCCAGCAGCCCGGTTTCTAAGGACTATGGCTACACCTTC
>TRBV6-1|TRBD2|TRBJ2-3|-
CASSEGWASGTDTQYF
TGTGCCAGCAGTGAAGGGTGGGCTAGCGGGACAGATACGCAGTATTTT
>TRBV14|-|TRBJ1-3|-
CASSAGVGNTIYF
TGTGCCAGCAGCGCTGGGGTTGGAAACACCATATATTTT
>TRBV10-3|-|TRBJ2-7|few
CAITPGASYEQYF
TGTGCCATCACCCCAGGAGCCTCCTACGAGCAGTACTTC
>TRBV5-1|TRBD2|TRBJ2-2|-
CASSLLTGGSTGELFF
TGCGCCAGCAGCTTGTTAACGGGAGGATCCACCGGGGAGCTGTTTTTT
>TRBV30|-|TRBJ2-4|-
CAWIRIRGAKNIQYF
TGTGCCTGGATTCGCATCAGGGGAGCCAAAAACATTCAGTACTTC
>TRBV7-2|-|TRBJ2-7|-
CASSLWGREQYF
TGTGCCAGCAGCTTATGGGGCAGGGAGCAGTACTTC
>TRBV28|-|TRBJ1-2|-
CASSLTPIRGHNYGYTF
TGTGCCAGCAGTTTGACCCCCATCCGGGGACACAACTATGGCTACACCTTC
>TRBV4-2|-|TRBJ2-1|-
CASSQEDGISYNEQFF
TGTGCCAGCAGCCAAGAGGACGGGATTTCCTACAATGAGCAGTTCTTC
>TRBV28|-|TRBJ2-5|-
CASSSAQETQYF
TGTGCCAGCAGTTCCGCCCAAGAGACCCAGTACTTC
>TRBV19|TRBD1|TRBJ1-2|-
CASSIFSGQMPHGYTF
TGTGCCAGTAGTATCTTTTCGGGACAGATGCCGCATGGCTACACCTTC